The entry below describes one T cell receptor beta chain. Reverse transcription of roughly 0.45 to 1 ug RNA was carried out with random hexamers. Coverage of TCR beta CDR3 amplification by immunoSEQ multiplex PCR extended to 54 Vbeta and 13 Jbeta. Using its own MiXCR run on the immunoSEQ multiplex PCR reads, TCRdb lists one record per CDR3 protein. The repertoire consists of approximately 180,000 distinct CDR3 sequences, with 90% to 96% occurring once and the leading ten covering 0.093%. The data derive from a study of CD8 T cells in Susac syndrome. This CDR3 spans 17 amino acids. Trimming shortened V by 1 base and J by 8 bases, and 18 bases separated the two germline ends. CDR1 is LNHNV, CDR2 YYDKDF, per germline (reference sequence).

The clonotype originates from a human donor with multiple sclerosis. Sequences were obtained from CD4+ T cells from PBMCs. The V and J genes are TRBV15 and TRBJ1-6; TRBD1 might be the D (6 bases). The CDR3 protein is CATSRGFAGAIDSPLHF. The CDR3 DNA reads as TGTGCCACCAGCAGAGGCTTCGCGGGGGCGATTGATTCACCCCTCCACTTT. Using reference TRBV15 and TRBJ1-6 for the parts outside the CDR3, the full variable domain is DAMVIQNPRYQVTQFGKPVTLSCSQTLNHNVMYWYQQKSSQAPKLLFHYYDKDFNNEADTPDNFQSRRPNTSFCFLDIRSPGLGDTAMYLCATSRGFAGAIDSPLHFGNGTRLTVT.